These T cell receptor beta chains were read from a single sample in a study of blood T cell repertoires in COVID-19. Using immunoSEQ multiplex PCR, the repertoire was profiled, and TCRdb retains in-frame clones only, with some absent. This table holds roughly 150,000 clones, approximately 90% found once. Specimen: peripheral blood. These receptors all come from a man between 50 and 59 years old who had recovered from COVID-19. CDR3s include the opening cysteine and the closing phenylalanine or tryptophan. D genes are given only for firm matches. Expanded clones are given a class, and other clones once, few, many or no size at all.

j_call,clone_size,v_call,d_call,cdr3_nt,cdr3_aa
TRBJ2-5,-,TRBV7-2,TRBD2,TGTGCCAGCAGCTTAACCGGGACTACGAACCAAGAGACCCAGTACTTC,CASSLTGTTNQETQYF
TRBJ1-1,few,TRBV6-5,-,TGTGCCAGCAGTTACGGGGAGCGCATGAACACTGAAGCTTTCTTT,CASSYGERMNTEAFF
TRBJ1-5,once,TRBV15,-,TGTGCCACCAGCCCTAAGAAGGAGGGATGGGGTCAGCCCCAGCATTTT,CATSPKKEGWGQPQHF
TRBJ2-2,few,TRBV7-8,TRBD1,TGTGCCAGCAGCTTAGTAATGGGGACAGGTCTGGGGGCCGGGGAGCTGTTTTTT,CASSLVMGTGLGAGELFF
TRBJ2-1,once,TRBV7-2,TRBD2,TGTGCCAGCAGACGAACTAGCGGCGCAGACAATGAGCAGTTCTTC,CASRRTSGADNEQFF
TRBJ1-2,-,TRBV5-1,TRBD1,TGCGCCAGCAGCTGGGACAGGGGAAACTATGGCTACACCTTC,CASSWDRGNYGYTF
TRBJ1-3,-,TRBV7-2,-,TGTGCCAGCAGCTCAGCCCCGGGGAGGGTGGTTGGAAACACCATATATTTT,CASSSAPGRVVGNTIYF
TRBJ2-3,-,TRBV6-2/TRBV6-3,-,TGTGCCAGCAGTTACTCCTCTCTCTCGGATACGCAGTATTTT,CASSYSSLSDTQYF
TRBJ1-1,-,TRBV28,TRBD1,TGTGCCAGCACCGGGACAGGGGATGAAGGCACTGAAGCTTTCTTT,CASTGTGDEGTEAFF
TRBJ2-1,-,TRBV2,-,TGTGCCAGCAAGAGTGGGGGGGCCAGTGAGCAGTTCTTC,CASKSGGASEQFF